This TCR beta chain was identified in a study of shared clonotypes between healthy human individuals. Turning to the study itself: Plates per donor: three CD4 naive, three CD4 memory, two CD8 naive, one CD8 memory.

Study-level results: An effect of sequencing depth on clonotype sharing among donors was expected. Sampling was confined to blood; repertoires within tissues likely differ.

This CDR3 region has 17 residues. CDR1 and CDR2 (germline): SGDLS, YYNGEE. V was pared by 0 bases and J by 8 bases, with 10 bases of the junction left unmatched. Authors' methods: Filtering of immunoSEQ junctional sequences could not match full-length read filtering. Method: immunoSEQ multiplex PCR; TCRdb's copy keeps in-frame clones and lacks some. V, J and clone size reflect that table, while D and trimming were determined from the DNA. The table shows more than 1,200,000 clones, with 98% to 99% occurring only once. About this clone itself: Its antigen is unknown.

V gene TRBV9 combines with J gene TRBJ2-1; 11 bases are a match to TRBD2. Sequences were obtained from naive CD4+ T cells sorted from blood. Subset described: CD45RA+ positively selected. The receptor was isolated from a man aged 25-40 years in good health. The CDR3 spells CASSVGGSSGRFDEQFF. CDR3 in DNA: TGTGCCAGCAGCGTAGGAGGATCTAGCGGGAGGTTCGATGAGCAGTTCTTC.